A single T cell receptor beta chain is shown here with its context. Authors' analysis steps: Estimation of nucleated cell counts was performed using reference gene primer amplification. Assay: immunoSEQ multiplex PCR; the TCRdb copy retains only in-frame clones and omits some. The V and J calls and clone size come from that table; D and trimming were worked out from the DNA. In the table there are 60,000 to 75,000 clones, around 87% of which are singletons. This record belongs to a study of blood T cell repertoires in COVID-19. On the study more broadly: The study drew acute and convalescent COVID-19 samples from the United States, Italy and Spain. PBMCs, B-cell-depleted T cells, or T cells were the source of the cDNA or gDNA that made up the material.

This CDR3 region has 14 residues. The chain is built from TRBV21-1 and TRBJ1-4. TRBV21-1 is marked as a pseudogene. The sequenced sample consisted of peripheral blood. This TCR derives from a man aged 60 to 69 with acute or convalescent COVID-19. CDR3 nucleotide sequence: TGTGCCAGCACCCTGCGAGGGCTTGGAGAAAAACTGTTTTTT. Its translation: CASTLRGLGEKLFF.